This section outlines one T cell receptor (beta chain) sequence together with its context. These data are taken from a study of blood T cell repertoires in COVID-19. Study-wide context: Sample material is recorded as cDNA or gDNA derived from T cells, B-cell-depleted T cells, or PBMCs.

Measured with immunoSEQ multiplex PCR; TCRdb has only the in-frame clones, and not every one. The repertoire holds over 80,000 clones, with around 75% as singletons. With V trimmed by 4 bases and J by 4 bases, 8 bases remained unmatched. Per germline, CDR1 GTSNPN and CDR2 SVGIG (reference sequence). The CDR3 is made up of 15 amino acids. The clonotype originates from a woman in her forties or fifties with acute or convalescent COVID-19. Material for sequencing was peripheral blood. This chain links TRBV30 with TRBJ1-3; 9 nucleotides agree with TRBD1. The CDR3 loop reads CAWTYKGQGGNTIYF. CDR3 bases: TGTGCCTGGACATATAAGGGACAGGGAGGAAACACCATATATTTT.